A single T cell receptor (beta chain) is shown here with its context. With V trimmed by 0 bases and J by 7 bases, 8 bases remained unmatched. Germline V gene sequence: CDR1 SGDLS, CDR2 YYNGEE. The CDR3 runs 16 residues. Methods used by the authors: Amplification of reference gene primers was used by the study to estimate nucleated cell counts. This table comes from immunoSEQ multiplex PCR, and its TCRdb copy is limited to in-frame clones, with some not included. The V and J calls and clone size are taken from that table; D and trimming were inferred from the DNA. The table includes tens of thousands of clones, roughly 72% detected once. The sample is drawn from a study of blood T cell repertoires in COVID-19.

Sequenced sample: peripheral blood. The chain links TRBV9 to TRBJ1-2; 11 bases line up with TRBD1. The clonotype comes from a woman in her seventies with COVID-19, enrolled during active disease. The CDR3 coding sequence is TGTGCCAGCAGCGTAGGAAAGGGGACAGGGGGAACTGGCTACACCTTC. Translated: CASSVGKGTGGTGYTF.